What follows describes a single TCR beta chain. This specimen comes from a study of shared clonotypes between healthy human individuals. CDR1 is SGHTA and CDR2 is FQGTGA in the germline V gene. The CDR3 loop spans 16 amino acids. The J segment lost 3 bases and the V segment lost 5 bases, leaving 3 bases of the junction unmatched. Profiled with immunoSEQ multiplex PCR; TCRdb holds only in-frame clones, not every one. The table has nearly 2 million clones, approximately 95% seen once; the top ten hold 1% to 1.5%. Terminally differentiated effector memory CD45RA+ cells were excluded from the naive CD8 cells, which were CD45RO-negative and positively selected for CCR7.

The chain has TRBV7-3 and TRBJ2-5, with TRBD2 identical over 16 bases. Sequencing was performed on naive CD8+ T cells sorted from blood. The clonotype originates from a man aged 18 to 29 in good health. The chain's CDR3 is CASSPGTSGGEETQYF. The CDR3 DNA follows: TGTGCCAGCAGCCCCGGGACTAGCGGGGGGGAAGAGACCCAGTACTTC.